These T cell receptor beta chains were read from a single sample in a study of blood T cell repertoires in COVID-19. Repertoires were generated with immunoSEQ multiplex PCR, while TCRdb's copy carries only in-frame clones and drops some. Here the sample spans about 170,000 clones, approximately 95% being singletons. Sequences were obtained from peripheral blood. The source of these receptors is a woman between 50 and 59 years old with acute or convalescent COVID-19. Each CDR3 is given without its conserved first and last residue.

v_gene | CDR3aa
TRBV6-5 | ASSPPGTEDSPLH
TRBV10-3 | AIRGTDDTEAF
TRBV7-3 | ASSSNKARDILFGANVLT
TRBV2 | ASSEKGAVEAF
TRBV20-1 | SAFYGGELF
TRBV28 | ASSLSGDTEAF
TRBV9 | ASSPSEGYTGELF
TRBV24-1 | ATSDIGTRVARGQF
TRBV15 | ATSRTTGVGSPLH
TRBV3-1/TRBV3-2 | ASSQNRDYGYT
TRBV19 | ASSEQGAGNQPQH
TRBV27 | ASSLIFGDRGLGNQPQH
TRBV25-1 | ASGGGSQAF
TRBV4-2 | ASSQERLREQF
TRBV13 | ASSLGRGGTEAF
TRBV3-1/TRBV3-2 | ASSGQGAFGYT